Reported below is one T cell receptor beta chain. These data are taken from a study of blood T cell repertoires in COVID-19. Libraries were prepared by immunoSEQ multiplex PCR; TCRdb keeps only in-frame clonotypes and omits some of them. The data show about 110,000 clones, less than 80% seen once. This sequence was found in a man aged 65 to 85 with active or convalescent COVID-19. The source material was peripheral blood.

CDR3 nucleotides: TGTGCCAGCAGTATCCGGGACAGCAGCACAGATACGCAGTATTTT. This encodes CASSIRDSSTDTQYF. The rearrangement uses TRBV6-5 and TRBJ2-3; 7 bases line up with TRBD1. CDR1 MNHEY and CDR2 SVGAGI come from the germline V gene. V lost 5 bases and J lost 0; bases outside the gene matches: 5. The CDR3 length is 15 residues.